This TCR beta chain was identified in a study of cytomegalovirus exposure and HLA in healthy donors. The length of the CDR3 is 15 residues. V was pared by 2 bases and J by 3 bases, with 3 bases of the junction left unmatched. Germline V CDR1 and CDR2: SGHDN, FVKESK. In the PCR, 60 Vbeta and 13 Jbeta primers were used. Clones were sequenced by immunoSEQ multiplex PCR, and TCRdb holds only the in-frame ones, with some missing. The sample has some 150,000 clones; roughly 88% are singletons. This clone came up once. Its antigen remains unidentified. Regarding the study as a whole: Later analysis placed DRB1 highest and HLA-C lowest in TCR association rates, which differed by HLA locus.

Sequenced input: PBMCs. This clonotype was obtained from a woman aged 18-29 years in good health and CMV-seronegative. The J gene is TRBJ2-1, the V gene TRBV14, with 8 nucleotides matching TRBD1. The CDR3 sequence: CASSQLDRGYNEQFF. CDR3 nucleotides: TGTGCCAGCAGCCAACTCGACAGGGGCTACAATGAGCAGTTCTTC.